The next 31 T cell receptor beta chains were all read from a single sample in a study of STAT3 mutations in large granular lymphocyte leukemia (dated by TCRdb to about 2019). To prepare the library, the immunoSEQ multiplex PCR assay was applied. TCRdb obtained this table from immuneACCESS and retained in-frame rearrangements with V and J assigned. These tables miss some clones; where compared with another copy, unresolved V genes account for less than half of the shortfall, and the remainder is unexplained. This sample's records show about 2,400 clones. The ten largest clones represent approximately 80% of the sample. The paper's findings and limits, for the study overall: At least one immunodominant TCRbeta clonotype was present in every T-LGLL patient, and multiple immunodominant subclonotypes appeared in about half of the T-LGLL patients.

Their antigens are not known. The sample consisted of PBMCs. The source of these receptors is a human donor with T large granular lymphocyte leukemia. The donor label of this sample is uncertain. Some clones in this sample may be carry-over from other donors' samples.

In the case of this clone: The CDR3 does not end in the conserved phenylalanine or tryptophan, so this is likely a read error. Because the CDR3's place on the DNA is in doubt, the DNA is left out and the CDR3 is given as listed by TCRdb. The chain joins TRBV7-9 to TRBJ2-7; TRBD1, the table's D call, was not compared with the DNA. The germline V gene encodes CDR1 SEHNR and CDR2 FQNEAQ (reference sequence). A total of 10 residues make up the CDR3, ends included. The CDR3 sequence is CASSLGNSHE.

Turning to this clone: Here the CDR3 omits its conserved ending phenylalanine or tryptophan, so a read error is the likely source. No DNA is shown, since the ends of the CDR3 on it are uncertain; the CDR3 is the one TCRdb lists. The chain has TRBV13 and TRBJ2-5; TRBD2 is taken as the D call from the table, unchecked against the DNA. The CDR3 is made up of 12 amino acids, end residues included. The germline V gene has CDR1 PRHDT and CDR2 FYEKMQ (reference sequence). The CDR3 here is CASSRGLAGGET.

Remarks on this clone: Without the conserved terminal phenylalanine or tryptophan, this CDR3 likely stems from a read error. No DNA is shown, since the ends of the CDR3 on it are uncertain; the CDR3 is the one TCRdb lists. This chain joins TRBV6-1 and TRBJ2-2; TRBD2 is taken as the D call from the table, unchecked against the DNA. The CDR3 adds up to 14 amino acids, both ends counted. Germline V gene lookup returns CDR1 MNHNS and CDR2 SASEGT. The CDR3 sequence: CASSEAAASGVGGE.

According to its frequency, this clone is medium-sized. The CDR3 carries no conserved terminal phenylalanine or tryptophan, so it likely arises from a read error. No DNA is shown, since the ends of the CDR3 on it are uncertain; the CDR3 is the one TCRdb lists. The V and J genes are TRBV20-1 and TRBJ1-2; the table's TRBD1 call for D was not verified on the DNA. The CDR3 is 10 amino acids in total, end residues counted. Per the germline V gene, CDR1 is DFQATT and CDR2 is SNEGSKA (reference sequence). CDR3 loop: CSARQTGLDG.

Remarks on this clone: Because the CDR3 is missing its conserved closing phenylalanine or tryptophan, this is likely a read error. No DNA is shown, since the ends of the CDR3 on it are uncertain; the CDR3 is the one TCRdb lists. This chain connects TRBV10-3 to TRBJ2-7; whether TRBD2, the table's D call, matches the DNA was not checked. Germline V CDR1 and CDR2: ENHRY, SYGVKD. With termini counted, the CDR3 has 11 amino acids. The CDR3: CAITGTSGVSE.

Note on this clone: The CDR3 carries no conserved terminal phenylalanine or tryptophan, so it likely arises from a read error. The DNA is omitted, as the CDR3 cannot be located on it reliably, and the CDR3 follows TCRdb's listing. The chain has TRBV19 and TRBJ2-3; TRBD1 is the table's D call, not checked against the DNA. Germline V CDR1 and CDR2: LNHDA, SQIVND (reference sequence). From its first to its last residue, the CDR3 has 12 amino acids. The CDR3 sequence: CASSPRQPRTDT.

Details on this clone: Likely a read error: the CDR3 ends without its conserved phenylalanine or tryptophan. No DNA is shown, since the ends of the CDR3 on it are uncertain; the CDR3 is the one TCRdb lists. This chain links TRBV30 with TRBJ1-1; the D call TRBD1 from the table was never checked on the DNA. Germline CDR1 GTSNPN, CDR2 SVGIG (reference sequence). The CDR3 contains 8 residues when both ends are counted. CDR3 amino acids: CALGRGTE.

Concerning this clone: This is likely a read error, given that the CDR3 carries no conserved phenylalanine or tryptophan at its end. The DNA is omitted, as the CDR3 cannot be located on it reliably, and the CDR3 follows TCRdb's listing. The V and J genes are TRBV19 and TRBJ2-5; the listed D gene, TRBD1, was not tested against the DNA. Termini included, the CDR3 measures 10 amino acids. CDR1 is LNHDA, CDR2 SQIVND, per germline (reference sequence). The CDR3 sequence is CASRGGPIET.

This clone is called medium-sized based on its frequency. As the CDR3 is not closed by the conserved phenylalanine or tryptophan, this likely results from a read error. The limits of the CDR3 on the DNA are not certain, so only TCRdb's listed CDR3 is given. This sequence joins TRBV15 and TRBJ2-7; the DNA was not compared with TRBD2, the D call given in the table. CDR1 LNHNV and CDR2 YYDKDF come from the germline V gene (reference sequence). The CDR3 spans 11 amino acids, including both terminal residues. The CDR3 loop is CAKNKDGYEDE.

Comment on this clone: Given the absence of the conserved phenylalanine or tryptophan at the CDR3 end, a read error is likely. It is unclear where the CDR3 begins or ends on the DNA, so no DNA is shown, and the CDR3 is as TCRdb lists it. This chain links TRBV30 with TRBJ2-1; the table gives TRBD1 as D, unverified against the DNA. The CDR3 is 12 residues long, counting both termini. Germline CDR1 reads GTSNPN; CDR2 reads SVGIG (reference sequence). The CDR3 here is CAWSGRQSSYNE.

Details on this clone: This CDR3 is missing its conserved last phenylalanine or tryptophan, likely due to a read error. The limits of the CDR3 on the DNA are not certain, so only TCRdb's listed CDR3 is given. The chain couples TRBV28 to TRBJ2-3; TRBD1 is the table's D call, not checked against the DNA. Germline V gene sequence: CDR1 MDHEN, CDR2 SYDVKM. The CDR3 has 11 residues if both end residues are counted. This CDR3 reads CASSLNRATDT.

About this clone: Because it lacks the conserved phenylalanine or tryptophan at the end, this CDR3 is likely a read error. It is unclear where the CDR3 begins or ends on the DNA, so no DNA is shown, and the CDR3 is as TCRdb lists it. The rearrangement links TRBV30 to TRBJ1-2; the table names TRBD1, a call not compared with the DNA. Germline values: CDR1 GTSNPN, CDR2 SVGIG (reference sequence). The length of the CDR3 is 8 amino acids, counting both ends. CDR3 amino acids: CAWTFMGS.

Worth noting for this clone: This CDR3 fails to terminate in the conserved phenylalanine or tryptophan, so it likely reflects a read error. The DNA is left out, because the CDR3 cannot be placed on it with certainty; the CDR3 is given as TCRdb lists it. V usage is TRBV19 and J usage is TRBJ1-5. The CDR3 region is 12 residues in length, termini included. Germline values: CDR1 LNHDA, CDR2 SQIVND (reference sequence). The CDR3 reads CASISAAMSNQP.

Details on this clone: The conserved final phenylalanine or tryptophan is absent from the CDR3, which likely points to a read error. The limits of the CDR3 on the DNA are not certain, so only TCRdb's listed CDR3 is given. The chain carries TRBV5-1 and TRBJ1-2; the D call in the table, TRBD1, was not verified against the DNA. From germline, CDR1 is SGHRS and CDR2 YFSETQ. Inclusive of both ends, the CDR3 amounts to 10 amino acids. The CDR3 here is CASSLGQGVG.

As for this clone: This CDR3 is missing its conserved last phenylalanine or tryptophan, likely due to a read error. No DNA is shown, since the ends of the CDR3 on it are uncertain; the CDR3 is the one TCRdb lists. The chain joins TRBV2 to TRBJ2-1; TRBD2 reflects the table's D call only, with no check against the DNA. The germline V gene has CDR1 SNHLY and CDR2 FYNNEI. Both ends counted, the CDR3 spans 15 residues. This CDR3 reads CASIGTSGGSTTYNE.

Regarding this clone: In this CDR3 the conserved last residue, phenylalanine or tryptophan, is missing, so a read error is likely. The DNA is left out, because the CDR3 cannot be placed on it with certainty; the CDR3 is given as TCRdb lists it. V usage is TRBV30 and J usage is TRBJ1-5; the listed D gene, TRBD1, was not tested against the DNA. The CDR3 numbers 12 amino acids, ends counted. Looked up from germline, CDR1 is GTSNPN and CDR2 is SVGIG (reference sequence). The CDR3 region is CAWRAQGNGNQP.

About this clone itself: This CDR3 is missing its conserved last phenylalanine or tryptophan, likely due to a read error. Because the CDR3's place on the DNA is in doubt, the DNA is left out and the CDR3 is given as listed by TCRdb. V usage is TRBV18 and J usage is TRBJ2-6; the DNA was not used to check the table's D call, TRBD1. The CDR3 comprises 10 residues, both ends counted. The germline gives CDR1 KGHSH, CDR2 LQKENI. The CDR3 here is CASSEFGANV.

Points on this clone: It is likely a read error, because the conserved phenylalanine at the end of the CDR3 is missing. Because the CDR3's place on the DNA is in doubt, the DNA is left out and the CDR3 is given as listed by TCRdb. The chain links TRBV20-1 to TRBJ2-2; the table's D gene call, TRBD2, was not cross checked with the DNA. Germline V gene lookup returns CDR1 DFQATT and CDR2 SNEGSKA (reference sequence). The CDR3 is 11 residues long, ends included. The CDR3 sequence: CSAILAGGTGE.

A word on this clone: The CDR3 carries no conserved terminal phenylalanine or tryptophan, so it likely arises from a read error. The DNA is left out, because the CDR3 cannot be placed on it with certainty; the CDR3 is given as TCRdb lists it. This chain links TRBV2 with TRBJ1-4; no DNA check was done on the table's D call, TRBD1. Germline values: CDR1 SNHLY, CDR2 FYNNEI. The CDR3 is 9 residues long, ends included. CDR3 protein: CASRDVRAR.

Remarks on this clone: The conserved phenylalanine or tryptophan is not found at the CDR3 terminus, so this likely reflects a read error. The DNA is left out, because the CDR3 cannot be placed on it with certainty; the CDR3 is given as TCRdb lists it. The CDR3 protein is CASSPDRGSYNE. The chain couples TRBV18 to TRBJ2-1; the table calls TRBD1, which could not be checked here. CDR1 and CDR2 (germline): KGHSH, LQKENI. The CDR3 spans 12 residues, counting both ends.

In regard to this clone: No conserved phenylalanine or tryptophan is present at the end of the CDR3, so a read error is the likely explanation. It is unclear where the CDR3 begins or ends on the DNA, so no DNA is shown, and the CDR3 is as TCRdb lists it. The V and J genes are TRBV18 and TRBJ2-1; the table assigns TRBD2, which was not confirmed against the DNA. The CDR3 spans 10 residues, counting both ends. Germline CDR1 is KGHSH and CDR2 is LQKENI. The CDR3 loop reads CASSPSATGE.

Comments on this clone: The CDR3 does not end in the conserved phenylalanine or tryptophan, so this is likely a read error. Because the CDR3's place on the DNA is in doubt, the DNA is left out and the CDR3 is given as listed by TCRdb. The chain employs TRBV10-2 and TRBJ2-1; the table's D call of TRBD1 was not tested on the DNA. Germline V gene lookup returns CDR1 WSHSY and CDR2 SAAADI. The CDR3 extends over 9 residues, inclusive of both ends. The CDR3 spells CASSDRTNE.

Concerning this clone: The CDR3 does not close with the conserved phenylalanine or tryptophan, likely indicating a read error. No DNA is shown, since the ends of the CDR3 on it are uncertain; the CDR3 is the one TCRdb lists. J is TRBJ2-7 and V is TRBV29-1; TRBD1 reflects the table's D call only, with no check against the DNA. Ends included, the CDR3 has 8 residues. CDR1 and CDR2 from the germline V gene are SQVTM and ANQGSEA. CDR3 residues: CSVGTGPE.

Points on this clone: The conserved final phenylalanine or tryptophan is absent from the CDR3, which likely points to a read error. The DNA is omitted, as the CDR3 cannot be located on it reliably, and the CDR3 follows TCRdb's listing. The chain combines TRBV18 with TRBJ2-1; the D call in the table, TRBD2, was not verified against the DNA. The germline V gene encodes CDR1 KGHSH and CDR2 LQKENI. The CDR3 region is 12 residues in length, termini included. CDR3 sequence: CASSPLGLADNE.

Notes on this clone: Here the CDR3 omits its conserved ending phenylalanine or tryptophan, so a read error is the likely source. The DNA is omitted, as the CDR3 cannot be located on it reliably, and the CDR3 follows TCRdb's listing. The chain uses TRBV19 and TRBJ1-5; TRBD1 is taken as the D call from the table, unchecked against the DNA. Germline CDR1 reads LNHDA; CDR2 reads SQIVND (reference sequence). The CDR3 numbers 10 amino acids, ends counted. The CDR3 sequence is CATHIGGNQP.

For this clone: The CDR3 does not close with the conserved phenylalanine or tryptophan, likely indicating a read error. The limits of the CDR3 on the DNA are not certain, so only TCRdb's listed CDR3 is given. The V and J genes are TRBV20-1 and TRBJ1-4. Germline V CDR1 and CDR2: DFQATT, SNEGSKA (reference sequence). The CDR3 has 11 residues if both end residues are counted. The CDR3 sequence: CSASDLTINEK.

On this clone: The conserved final phenylalanine or tryptophan is absent from the CDR3, which likely points to a read error. The limits of the CDR3 on the DNA are not certain, so only TCRdb's listed CDR3 is given. The chain has TRBV18 and TRBJ2-2; TRBD1 is the table's D call and was not checked against the DNA. The CDR3 adds up to 11 amino acids, both ends counted. Germline CDR1 and CDR2: KGHSH and LQKENI. Here the CDR3 reads CASSPGQDTRE.

In regard to this clone: Since no conserved phenylalanine or tryptophan closes the CDR3, a read error is the likely cause. The DNA is omitted, as the CDR3 cannot be located on it reliably, and the CDR3 follows TCRdb's listing. The J gene is TRBJ2-1, the V gene TRBV5-1; the tabulated D call, TRBD2, remains unverified against the DNA. Both ends counted, the CDR3 spans 9 residues. Germline CDR1 SGHRS, CDR2 YFSETQ. CDR3 sequence reads: CASGGDYNE.

With respect to this clone: Without the conserved terminal phenylalanine or tryptophan, this CDR3 likely stems from a read error. The limits of the CDR3 on the DNA are not certain, so only TCRdb's listed CDR3 is given. V is TRBV5-1 and J is TRBJ1-1; the D call TRBD1 from the table was never checked on the DNA. A total of 14 residues make up the CDR3, ends included. The germline V gene has CDR1 SGHRS and CDR2 YFSETQ. The CDR3 region is CASSFKSSGSRNTE.

Of note for this clone: The CDR3 does not close with the conserved phenylalanine or tryptophan, likely indicating a read error. It is unclear where the CDR3 begins or ends on the DNA, so no DNA is shown, and the CDR3 is as TCRdb lists it. This chain links TRBV2 with TRBJ2-2; the table's D call TRBD2 went unverified against the DNA. Germline CDR1 SNHLY, CDR2 FYNNEI. 13 amino acids form the CDR3, both terminal residues included. CDR3: CASRELAGGVGGE.

Concerning this clone: The CDR3 end shows no conserved phenylalanine or tryptophan, and so a read error is likely. The DNA is left out, because the CDR3 cannot be placed on it with certainty; the CDR3 is given as TCRdb lists it. The chain carries TRBV2 and TRBJ2-1; the D call in the table, TRBD2, was not verified against the DNA. Ends included, the CDR3 has 11 residues. Germline assignment: CDR1 SNHLY and CDR2 FYNNEI. The CDR3 loop is CASIMKRGAHE.